These 3 T cell receptor beta chains share one sample of origin, sequenced in a study of PD-L1 blockade in urothelial cancer. The time point denotes: peripheral blood 6 weeks after treatment start. Assay: immunoSEQ multiplex PCR; the TCRdb copy retains only in-frame clones and omits some. The sample has around 110,000 clones; around 93% are singletons. This specimen consisted of PBMCs, obtained around atezolizumab (anti-PD-L1) treatment. The receptor set was obtained from a man aged 55-75 years with urothelial cancer.

This chain joins TRBV19 and TRBJ1-5; the D is unclear. Trimming took 5 bases from V and 6 from J, leaving 8 bases between them. The CDR3 is 12 residues long. Germline V CDR1 and CDR2: LNHDA, SQIVND (reference sequence). The CDR3 spells CASSPYSQPQHF. CDR3 nucleotides: TGTGCCAGTAGTCCGTATAGTCAGCCCCAGCATTTT.

The chain couples TRBV20-1 to TRBJ1-1, with 9 bases fitting TRBD1. There are 10 residues in the CDR3. The germline V gene encodes CDR1 DFQATT and CDR2 SNEGSKA (reference sequence). The junction had 2 bases not matched to a gene; V was cut back by 5 bases and J by 10 bases. CDR3 amino acids: CSAGQGPAFF. The CDR3 DNA sequence: TGCAGTGCTGGACAGGGGCCAGCTTTCTTT.

J is TRBJ2-5 and V is TRBV5-4; 7 nucleotides agree with TRBD2. V gave up 2 bases and J gave up 3 bases; unmatched junction bases: 4. The germline V gene encodes CDR1 SGHNT and CDR2 YYREEE (reference sequence). The CDR3 is 14 amino acids. The CDR3 loop is CASSFGTTEETQYF. The CDR3 region has the DNA TGTGCCAGCAGCTTTGGGACTACAGAAGAGACCCAGTACTTC.